The 17 T cell receptor beta chains given below trace back to one sample, sequenced in a study of early stage breast cancer tumors. Clones were read by immunoSEQ multiplex PCR, and TCRdb kept only the in-frame ones, dropping some. Of about 31,000 clones listed, almost 75% are singletons. Input material: blood. These receptors all stem from a person in their 40s with breast cancer.

The gene calls are TRBV5-1 and TRBJ1-1, with no clear D. This CDR3 contains 13 residues. The V and J ends lost 2 bases and 1 base respectively, with 6 bases between them. CDR1 is SGHRS and CDR2 is YFSETQ in the germline V gene. CDR3 residues: CASSFYTNTEAFF. For the CDR3, the DNA is TGCGCCAGCAGCTTTTACACGAACACTGAAGCTTTCTTT.

The chain recombines TRBV30 with TRBJ2-2; 7 positions match TRBD2. V shed 0 bases and J 3 bases; nucleotides not matched to a gene: 4. The CDR3 covers 15 residues. CDR1 is GTSNPN, CDR2 SVGIG, per germline (reference sequence). CDR3 sequence reads: CAWSVGGSDTGELFF. Written as DNA, the CDR3 is TGTGCCTGGAGTGTAGGCGGGAGTGACACCGGGGAGCTGTTTTTT.

The chain recombines TRBV6-1 with TRBJ1-1; maybe TRBD1 (6 bases). Trimming took off 3 bases at V and 8 bases at J, with 25 bases between the two ends. This CDR3 is 17 amino acids long. Germline-derived CDR1 and CDR2 are MNHNS and SASEGT. CDR3 in DNA: TGTGCCAGCAGTGACCTGGGTTCATCAGGGGCGTTCGGAGAAGCTTTCTTT. It specifies CASSDLGSSGAFGEAFF.

This clone was seen a few times. This sequence joins TRBV27 and TRBJ2-1; TRBD2 agrees at 7 bases. The CDR3 has 13 amino acids. The germline CDR1 and CDR2 sequences are MNHEY and SMNVEV (reference sequence). J gave up 9 bases and V 6 bases, and 8 bases lay outside the gene matches. CDR3 protein: CASRETSIVEQFF. In nucleotides, the CDR3 is TGTGCCAGCAGAGAGACTAGCATTGTTGAGCAGTTCTTC.

This chain uses TRBV2 with TRBJ2-7; 7 positions match TRBD1. The CDR3 extends over 17 amino acids. The germline V gene has CDR1 SNHLY and CDR2 FYNNEI. Trimming cost V 0 bases and J 0 bases; bases outside gene matches: 8. CDR3 nucleotides: TGTGCCAGCAGTGAAGCCCTCATCGGACAGGCCTCCTACGAGCAGTACTTC. Amino acid sequence: CASSEALIGQASYEQYF.

This chain uses TRBV5-8 with TRBJ2-7; 7 bases fit TRBD1. The CDR3 is made up of 15 amino acids. V lost 2 bases and J lost 2; bases outside the gene matches: 7. Per germline, CDR1 SGHTS and CDR2 YDEGEE. CDR3 DNA: TGTGCCAGCAGCTTAGACAGGGTCCTCACCTACGAGCAGTACTTC. The encoded protein is CASSLDRVLTYEQYF.

This clone was observed a single time. The V gene is TRBV15, the J gene TRBJ2-3; 10 nucleotides match TRBD2. Unmatched junction bases numbered 5, after V lost 2 bases and J lost 6 bases. The CDR3 sequence is 15 residues long. CDR1 LNHNV and CDR2 YYDKDF come from the germline V gene (reference sequence). The CDR3 region is CATSRLAGEGDTQYF. CDR3 DNA: TGTGCCACCAGCAGACTAGCGGGAGAGGGGGATACGCAGTATTTT.

This clone was detected only a few times. The V gene is TRBV7-2, the J gene TRBJ2-1; 12 bases align to TRBD2. J was trimmed by 8 bases and V by 3 bases; bases with no gene match: 2. CDR3 size: 14 residues. CDR1 SGHTA and CDR2 FQGNSA come from the germline V gene. DNA for the CDR3: TGTGCCAGCAGCTTGGGACTAGCGGGTGATGAGCAGTTCTTC. Its protein product is CASSLGLAGDEQFF.

The chain links TRBV12-2 to TRBJ2-3; TRBD2 is the table's D call, not checked against the DNA. TRBV12-2 is described as a pseudogene. This CDR3 spans 16 amino acids. CDR3: CASRAGTSQSSNTQYF. For the CDR3, the DNA is TGTGCAAGTCGCGCCGGGACTAGCCAAAGTTCGAATACGCAGTATTTT.

The J gene is TRBJ2-5, the V gene TRBV5-4, with a tentative D call TRBD1 (7 bases). The CDR3 is 16 amino acids. V lost 4 bases to trimming and J lost 6 bases, with 22 bases between them. Germline assignment: CDR1 SGHNT and CDR2 YYREEE (reference sequence). CDR3 protein: CASSPGGGGDAKTQYF. The CDR3 DNA reads as TGTGCCAGCAGCCCCGGCGGAGGGGGCGACGCAAAGACCCAGTACTTC.

The chain employs TRBV7-3 and TRBJ1-1; D is uncertain. Germline V gene lookup returns CDR1 SGHTA and CDR2 FQGTGA. V gave up 5 bases and J gave up 0 bases, with 4 bases separating them. The CDR3 runs to 12 residues. The DNA for the CDR3 is TGTGCCAGCAGCCTTATGAACACTGAAGCTTTCTTT. This translates into CASSLMNTEAFF.

The chain recombines TRBV27 with TRBJ2-7; TRBD1 aligns across 7 bases. The germline V gene has CDR1 MNHEY and CDR2 SMNVEV (reference sequence). CDR3 length: 14 amino acids. V lost 6 bases to trimming and J lost 3 bases; unmatched junction nucleotides: 8. CDR3 coding DNA: TGTGCCAGCAGGCCGGCAGGGGGACGCTACGAGCAGTACTTC. Residues: CASRPAGGRYEQYF.

The rearrangement links TRBV23-1 to TRBJ2-7, with 7 positions matching TRBD1. TRBV23-1 is noted as an ORF with a role that remains uncertain. The CDR3 totals 16 residues. With 6 bases clipped from V and 0 bases from J, the junction kept 11 bases outside the gene matches. CDR3 sequence (DNA): TGCGCCAGCAGCCAGGACAGGTTCTTTATCTCCTACGAGCAGTACTTC. Its translation is CASSQDRFFISYEQYF.

This clone has more than one count but fewer than ten. The V and J genes are TRBV6-4 and TRBJ2-2, with TRBD1 matching over 8 bases. The CDR3 runs to 15 residues. V lost 4 bases, J lost 5 bases, and 6 bases stayed unmatched. Per germline, CDR1 MRHNA and CDR2 SNTAGT. The CDR3 DNA sequence: TGTGCCAGCAGTGTCCTAGGACAGGGTACCGGGGAGCTGTTTTTT. Its translation: CASSVLGQGTGELFF.

This chain joins TRBV4-3 and TRBJ2-7; D perhaps matches TRBD1 (6 bases). The CDR3 is made up of 16 amino acids. Germline V gene lookup returns CDR1 LGHNA and CDR2 YSLEER. The V end was cut by 2 bases, the J end by 2 bases, with 16 bases between. CDR3 loop: CASSQLLTGATYEQYF. The CDR3 bases are TGCGCCAGCAGCCAACTACTGACAGGAGCTACCTACGAGCAGTACTTC.

This clone was detected only a few times. The chain recombines TRBV5-4 with TRBJ1-1, with 11 nucleotides matching TRBD1. Germline V gives CDR1 SGHNT, CDR2 YYREEE (reference sequence). J gave up 0 bases and V 3 bases, and 4 bases lay outside the gene matches. The CDR3 has 16 amino acids. DNA for the CDR3: TGTGCCAGCAGCTCCCCGGACAGGGGGCTGAACACTGAAGCTTTCTTT. The encoded protein is CASSSPDRGLNTEAFF.

The chain is built from TRBV7-9 and TRBJ1-1, with TRBD1 as a possible D gene (5 bases). Looked up from germline, CDR1 is SEHNR and CDR2 is FQNEAQ (reference sequence). The CDR3 runs 14 residues. The V gene lost 1 base and the J gene lost 4 bases, with 10 bases spanning the gap. The chain's CDR3 is CASSLDAGSTEAFF. CDR3 bases: TGTGCCAGCAGCTTAGATGCAGGGTCCACTGAAGCTTTCTTT.